A single sample is the source of the 12 T cell receptor beta chains below, sequenced in a study of control samples from healthy donors and cancer patients. Only in-frame clones appear in the TCRdb table, and some are missing; sequencing was by immunoSEQ multiplex PCR. The data contain about 83,000 clones, 91% of them singletons. Sequencing was carried out using blood. These receptors all come from a man aged 45-60 years in good health.

J is TRBJ1-4 and V is TRBV7-9; D is perhaps TRBD1 (6 bases). Per germline, CDR1 SEHNR and CDR2 FQNEAQ (reference sequence). The V end was cut by 5 bases, the J end by 3 bases, with 19 bases between. This CDR3 region has 17 residues. For the CDR3, the DNA is TGTGCCAGCAGCGCATATCCGGCGGGGGCGGCTAATGAAAAACTGTTTTTT. This gives the protein CASSAYPAGAANEKLFF.

V gene TRBV24-1 combines with J gene TRBJ1-5, with D tentatively TRBD1 (5 bases). The germline V and J ends were trimmed by 5 bases and 3 bases, with 10 bases remaining between them. The V gene's germline CDR1 is KGHDR and CDR2 SFDVKD. The CDR3 is 14 amino acids. CDR3 nucleotide sequence: TGTGCCACCAGTGCGGGGGGGGTCAATCAGCCCCAGCATTTT. It specifies CATSAGGVNQPQHF.

The chain joins TRBV14 to TRBJ1-1; a weak D match, TRBD1 (5 bases). This CDR3 contains 18 residues. Trimming removed 0 bases from V and 1 base from J, with 18 bases in between. Germline CDR1 reads SGHDN; CDR2 reads FVKESK. CDR3 DNA sequence: TGTGCCAGCAGCCAAGATCGACGGGTCGGAGACAGGAACACTGAAGCTTTCTTT. This translates into CASSQDRRVGDRNTEAFF.

In DNA form, the CDR3 reads TGCGCCAGCACCCCGAGGGTGACGCCTCAGGGTTCACCCCTCCACTTT. Amino acid sequence: CASTPRVTPQGSPLHF. This rearrangement joins TRBV4-1 to TRBJ1-6; possible D gene TRBD1, 5 bases. Trimming pared 7 bases from V and 9 bases from J, leaving 22 bases between. The CDR3 length is 16 residues. The germline CDR1 and CDR2 sequences are MGHRA and YSYEKL.

The J gene is TRBJ2-3, the V gene TRBV19; a weak D match, TRBD2 (5 bases). The CDR3 spans 13 residues. Trimming stripped 5 bases from V and 2 bases from J, with 8 bases between. Per the germline V gene, CDR1 is LNHDA and CDR2 is SQIVND (reference sequence). The CDR3 DNA is TGTGCCAGTAGTTCCGGGGTCACAGATACGCAGTATTTT. Translating it yields CASSSGVTDTQYF. The full variable domain, completed using reference TRBV19 and TRBJ2-3, is DGGITQSPKYLFRKEGQNVTLSCEQNLNHDAMYWYRQDPGQGLRLIYYSQIVNDFQKGDIAEGYSVSREKKESFPLTVTSAQKNPTAFYLCASSSGVTDTQYFGPGTRLTVL.

V is TRBV2 and J is TRBJ2-1; 14 nucleotides align to TRBD2. The CDR3 extends over 15 amino acids. With V trimmed by 6 bases and J by 7 bases, 5 bases remained unmatched. Germline lookup yields CDR1 SNHLY and CDR2 FYNNEI. CDR3 DNA sequence: TGTGCCAGCAGCCGACTAGCGGGGGGGATAAATGAGCAGTTCTTC. It specifies CASSRLAGGINEQFF. The entire variable domain, with the rest obtained from reference TRBV2 and TRBJ2-1, is as follows: EPEVTQTPSHQVTQMGQEVILRCVPISNHLYFYWYRQILGQKVEFLVSFYNNEISEKSEIFDDQFSVERPDGSNFTLKIRSTKLEDSAMYFCASSRLAGGINEQFFGPGTRLTVL.

The chain recombines TRBV11-2 with TRBJ2-7, with a tentative D call TRBD1 (5 bases). Trimming shortened V by 3 bases and J by 5 bases, and 11 bases separated the two germline ends. This CDR3 is 13 amino acids long. Germline V gives CDR1 SGHAT, CDR2 FQNNGV. In DNA form, the CDR3 reads TGTGCCAGCAGCTTCGACAGTCTCCACGAGCAGTACTTC. As protein: CASSFDSLHEQYF.

With regard to this clone: Its ends do not fully match the called genes, so a read error is possible. V gene TRBV11-2 combines with J gene TRBJ2-2; 8 bases align to TRBD1. The CDR3 has 15 amino acids. The germline V gene has CDR1 SGHAT and CDR2 FQNNGV. CDR3 DNA sequence: TGTGCCAGCAGCATGGGGGACAGGAACACCGGGGAGCTGCTTTTT. The encoded protein is CASSMGDRNTGELLF. The entire variable domain, with the rest obtained from reference TRBV11-2 and TRBJ2-2, is as follows: EAGVAQSPRYKIIEKRQSVAFWCNPISGHATLYWYQQILGQGPKLLIQFQNNGVVDDSQLPKDRFSAERLKGVDSTLKIQPAKLEDSAVYLCASSMGDRNTGELLFGEGSRLTVL.

CDR3 in amino acids: CASSDSGASNTEAFF. CDR3 bases: TGCGCCAGCAGTGATTCGGGGGCTTCGAACACTGAAGCTTTCTTT. The chain couples TRBV10-1 to TRBJ1-1, with a weak D call TRBD1 (6 bases). The length of the CDR3 is 15 residues. Trimming shortened V by 3 bases and J by 1 base, and 12 bases separated the two germline ends. Germline assignment: CDR1 WNHNN and CDR2 SYGVQD (reference sequence).

The chain carries TRBV2 and TRBJ1-2; D is undetermined. Trimming cost V 5 bases and J 2 bases, with 12 bases left between them. The CDR3 covers 14 residues. The V gene's germline CDR1 is SNHLY and CDR2 FYNNEI. CDR3 region: CASSPRRVNYGYTF. The DNA for the CDR3 is TGTGCCAGCAGTCCCCGGAGGGTGAACTATGGCTACACCTTC.

This chain links TRBV6-2 or TRBV6-3 with TRBJ1-2; D may be TRBD1 (5 bases). The length of the CDR3 is 12 residues. Germline values: CDR1 MNHEY, CDR2 SVGEGT. Trimming took off 5 bases at V and 7 bases at J, with 11 bases between the two ends. CDR3 coding DNA: TGTGCCAGCAGTAGACAGTCGCTTGGCTACACCTTC. This translates into CASSRQSLGYTF.

The CDR3 region is CASSVGQGGGYTF. The DNA of the CDR3 is TGTGCCAGCAGCGTGGGACAGGGAGGCGGCTACACCTTC. The chain combines TRBV12-3 or TRBV12-4 with TRBJ1-2; 9 bases map to TRBD1. The CDR3 totals 13 residues. Trimming took 6 bases from V and 8 from J; bases not matched to a gene: 7.